Below are 22 T cell receptor beta chains sequenced from a single sample in a study of stem cell transplantation in POMP-related autoinflammatory disease. TCRdb's copy holds only in-frame clones and misses some; the assay was immunoSEQ multiplex PCR. The sample has 68,000 or so clones, roughly 93% seen once. Sequenced material: CD4+ T cells from PBMCs, taken after stem cell transplantation. The receptors come from a human patient with POMP-related autoinflammation and immune dysregulation (PRAID). Some T cells could come from the graft donor.

This chain connects TRBV5-1 to TRBJ2-5; D unclear. Germline assignment: CDR1 SGHRS and CDR2 YFSETQ. The CDR3 length is 14 residues. V shed 2 bases and J shed 5 bases, with 13 bases lying between them. This CDR3 is CASSFLSVEETQYF. CDR3 sequence (DNA): TGCGCCAGCAGCTTCCTGTCGGTAGAGGAGACCCAGTACTTC. Variable domain in full (rest from reference TRBV5-1 and TRBJ2-5): KAGVTQTPRYLIKTRGQQVTLSCSPISGHRSVSWYQQTPGQGLQFLFEYFSETQRNKGNFPGRFSGRQFSNSRSEMNVSTLELGDSALYLCASSFLSVEETQYFGPGTRLLVL.

This chain links TRBV20-1 with TRBJ1-2; D gene uncertain. CDR3 length: 11 residues. From germline, CDR1 is DFQATT and CDR2 SNEGSKA (reference sequence). The V and J ends lost 4 bases and 8 bases respectively, with 11 bases between them. The CDR3 protein is CSAKGGGGYTF. In nucleotides, the CDR3 is TGCAGTGCTAAGGGAGGTGGCGGCTACACCTTC.

This chain links TRBV18 with TRBJ1-1; tentative D call: TRBD1 (6 bases). Germline CDR1 and CDR2: KGHSH and LQKENI. This CDR3 has 15 amino acids. V dropped 3 bases and J dropped 3 bases, with 14 bases sitting between them. In nucleotides, the CDR3 is TGTGCCAGCTCACCTGGGTGGGGGGCGGACACTGAAGCTTTCTTT. Its protein product is CASSPGWGADTEAFF.

V gene TRBV18 combines with J gene TRBJ2-7; D is possibly TRBD2 (6 bases). V dropped 1 base and J dropped 4 bases, with 17 bases sitting between them. CDR1 is KGHSH and CDR2 is LQKENI in the germline V gene. This CDR3 comprises 16 residues. CDR3: CASSPRFGGGSYEQYF. CDR3 in DNA: TGTGCCAGCTCACCACGATTTGGAGGAGGGTCTTACGAGCAGTACTTC. The whole variable domain, filled in from reference TRBV18 and TRBJ2-7, reads NAGVMQNPRHLVRRRGQEARLRCSPMKGHSHVYWYRQLPEEGLKFMVYLQKENIIDESGMPKERFSAEFPKEGPSILRIQQVVRGDSAAYFCASSPRFGGGSYEQYFGPGTRLTVT.

The rearrangement links TRBV28 to TRBJ2-7; possibly TRBD1 for D (5 bases). The length of the CDR3 is 14 residues. Germline-derived CDR1 and CDR2 are MDHEN and SYDVKM. Trimming stripped 4 bases from V and 7 bases from J, with 17 bases between. This chain's CDR3 is CASSYTLGPGEQYV. CDR3 DNA: TGTGCCAGCAGTTACACCCTCGGACCAGGGGAGCAGTACGTC.

This clone has more than one count but fewer than ten. The CDR3 region has the DNA TGTGCCAGCAGTGAGTCGTCAGGGTCGGGTTCACCCCTCCACTTT. Translated: CASSESSGSGSPLHF. This chain links TRBV2 with TRBJ1-6; maybe TRBD1 (5 bases). The CDR3 has 15 amino acids. Trimming cost V 3 bases and J 9 bases, with 15 bases left between them. Germline V gene data show CDR1 as SNHLY and CDR2 as FYNNEI.

The chain carries TRBV20-1 and TRBJ1-3; TRBD1 matches 10 bases. J was trimmed by 0 bases and V by 3 bases; bases with no gene match: 5. The CDR3 is 16 residues long. Germline V gene lookup returns CDR1 DFQATT and CDR2 SNEGSKA (reference sequence). CDR3 residues: CSASGTGVLSGNTIYF. The CDR3 DNA reads as TGCAGTGCTAGTGGGACAGGGGTACTCTCTGGAAACACCATATATTTT.

This chain connects TRBV2 to TRBJ1-4, with 7 bases fitting TRBD1. V trimming: 6 bases; J trimming: 8 bases; junction bases outside the gene matches: 9. CDR1 and CDR2 (germline): SNHLY, FYNNEI. CDR3 size: 14 residues. CDR3: CASRARQGGEKLFF. CDR3 DNA sequence: TGTGCCAGCAGGGCCAGACAGGGTGGGGAAAAACTGTTTTTT.

V is TRBV24-1 and J is TRBJ2-1; no clear D gene. Trimming shortened V by 4 bases and J by 2 bases, and 5 bases separated the two germline ends. CDR3 length equals 13 residues. Germline assignment: CDR1 KGHDR and CDR2 SFDVKD. The CDR3 DNA follows: TGTGCCACCAGTGAATCGGCCTACAATGAGCAGTTCTTC. Residues: CATSESAYNEQFF.

The chain has TRBV19 and TRBJ2-1, with D unresolved. The CDR3 sequence is 19 residues long. The germline gives CDR1 LNHDA, CDR2 SQIVND (reference sequence). Between the trimmed V and J ends, which lost 3 bases and 0 bases, there was a span of 21 bases. In DNA form, the CDR3 reads TGTGCCAGTAGTATCGGCTCGGCAGGCTGGAGAAGCTCCTACAATGAGCAGTTCTTC. Its protein is CASSIGSAGWRSSYNEQFF.

The rearrangement links TRBV30 to TRBJ2-3; D could derive from TRBD1 or TRBD2 (6 bases each). The CDR3 totals 14 residues. Germline CDR1 is GTSNPN and CDR2 is SVGIG (reference sequence). The V and J ends lost 0 bases and 4 bases respectively, with 11 bases between them. In nucleotides, the CDR3 is TGTGCCTGGAGTGTGTCGGGGGCCGCAGATACGCAGTATTTT. Translation: CAWSVSGAADTQYF.

This sequence joins TRBV27 and TRBJ2-2; D is uncertain. Per germline, CDR1 MNHEY and CDR2 SMNVEV (reference sequence). CDR3 size: 15 residues. The V end lost 3 bases, the J end lost 8 bases, and 16 bases lay between the germline ends. The CDR3: CASSFPLHHHGELFF. CDR3 in DNA: TGTGCCAGCAGTTTCCCCCTACATCACCATGGGGAGCTGTTTTTT.

The chain carries TRBV10-1 and TRBJ2-3; 7 bases match TRBD2. The germline CDR1 and CDR2 sequences are WNHNN and SYGVQD (reference sequence). The CDR3 is made up of 14 amino acids. V was clipped by 5 bases and J by 4 bases; unmatched bases: 6. CDR3 sequence: CASSRGLVPDTQYF. CDR3 bases: TGCGCCAGCAGTCGAGGACTAGTCCCAGATACGCAGTATTTT.

The chain carries TRBV29-1 and TRBJ2-3, with D possibly matching TRBD1 (6 bases). CDR3 length: 15 residues. Per the germline V gene, CDR1 is SQVTM and CDR2 is ANQGSEA. Trimming took 4 bases from V and 2 from J, leaving 16 bases between them. The CDR3 spells CSVAFGTLITDTQYF. In DNA, the CDR3 is TGCAGCGTTGCCTTTGGGACATTAATCACAGATACGCAGTATTTT.

V usage is TRBV19 and J usage is TRBJ2-7; a weak D match, TRBD1 (8 bases). CDR1 is LNHDA, CDR2 SQIVND, per germline (reference sequence). V gave up 7 bases and J gave up 2 bases, with 21 bases separating them. The CDR3 consists of 16 residues. In nucleotides, the CDR3 is TGTGCCAGTAAGGCCCTGGCACAGGGGGGGACCTACGAGCAGTACTTC. This translates into CASKALAQGGTYEQYF.

As DNA, the CDR3 is TGTGCCAGCAGTCTACTAGCGGGGACCGGCAATGAGCAGTTCTTC. Translated: CASSLLAGTGNEQFF. V and J are TRBV6-2 or TRBV6-3 and TRBJ2-1, with 10 bases aligning to TRBD2. V lost 5 bases and J lost 6; bases outside the gene matches: 7. The length of the CDR3 is 15 residues. CDR1 is MNHEY and CDR2 is SVGEGT in the germline V gene.

The rearrangement links TRBV27 to TRBJ1-4; D may be TRBD1 (6 bases). Germline loops: CDR1 MNHEY, CDR2 SMNVEV (reference sequence). The CDR3 sequence is 19 residues long. Deletions cut 8 bases from V and 0 bases from J, with 25 bases between. In DNA, the CDR3 is TGTGCCAGCGGTCGGACAGCCCGGCACCTTTCTGCAACTAATGAAAAACTGTTTTTT. Translation gives CASGRTARHLSATNEKLFF.

This sequence joins TRBV5-8 and TRBJ2-7, with TRBD1 matching over 8 bases. V dropped 5 bases and J dropped 3; count of bases not matched to a gene: 7. The CDR3 has 14 residues. Germline-derived CDR1 and CDR2 are SGHTS and YDEGEE. The CDR3 loop reads CASRKQGGRYEQYV. CDR3 nucleotide sequence: TGTGCCAGCAGGAAACAGGGGGGTCGCTACGAGCAGTACGTC.

V usage is TRBV28 and J usage is TRBJ2-3; D possibly uses TRBD1 or TRBD2 (5 bases each). This CDR3 has 13 residues. V was pared by 8 bases and J by 5 bases, with 14 bases between. Germline CDR1 reads MDHEN; CDR2 reads SYDVKM. CDR3 sequence reads: CASLGESRDTQYF. CDR3 nucleotides: TGTGCCAGCCTGGGGGAGTCGAGAGATACGCAGTATTTT.

This chain links TRBV5-1 with TRBJ1-1, with unresolved D. V lost 1 base and J 0 bases, leaving 16 bases between the germline ends. Looked up from germline, CDR1 is SGHRS and CDR2 is YFSETQ. This CDR3 contains 17 residues. CDR3 nucleotide sequence: TGCGCCAGCAGCTTGTCTCCTCTTTCCCAGATGAACACTGAAGCTTTCTTT. Translated, it gives CASSLSPLSQMNTEAFF.

This clone occurred once. The CDR3 is CASSFPGANGYTF. The CDR3 DNA sequence: TGTGCCAGCAGCTTTCCGGGGGCGAATGGCTACACCTTC. V is TRBV5-4 and J is TRBJ1-2; maybe TRBD1 (6 bases). Germline lookup yields CDR1 SGHNT and CDR2 YYREEE (reference sequence). The CDR3 length is 13 residues. Trimming left V 2 bases short and J 6 bases short, with 11 bases between.

The chain has TRBV7-3 and TRBJ2-2; D gene ambiguous. V was pared by 2 bases and J by 5 bases, with 6 bases between. Looked up from germline, CDR1 is SGHTA and CDR2 is FQGTGA. The CDR3 is 13 residues long. The CDR3 protein is CASSLVETGELFF. The CDR3 nucleotides read TGTGCCAGCAGCTTAGTGGAGACCGGGGAGCTGTTTTTT.